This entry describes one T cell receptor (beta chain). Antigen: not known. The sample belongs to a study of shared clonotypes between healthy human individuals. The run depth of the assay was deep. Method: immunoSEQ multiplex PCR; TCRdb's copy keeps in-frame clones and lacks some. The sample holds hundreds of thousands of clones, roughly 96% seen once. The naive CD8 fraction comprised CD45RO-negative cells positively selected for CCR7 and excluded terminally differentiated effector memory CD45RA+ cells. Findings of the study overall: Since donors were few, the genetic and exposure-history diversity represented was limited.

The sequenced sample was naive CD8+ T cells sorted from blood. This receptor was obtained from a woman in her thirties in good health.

The CDR3: CASSSGLHEQYF. CDR3 DNA sequence: TGTGCCAGCAGCTCTGGACTCCACGAGCAGTACTTC. This chain uses TRBV7-8 with TRBJ2-7; tentatively, D is TRBD2 (5 bases). The CDR3 runs to 12 residues. The germline V and J ends were trimmed by 4 bases and 5 bases, with 9 bases remaining between them. The germline V gene has CDR1 SGHVS and CDR2 FQNEAQ. Combining the CDR3 with reference TRBV7-8 and TRBJ2-7 gives the whole variable domain GAGVSQSPRYKVAKRGQDVALRCDPISGHVSLFWYQQALGQGPEFLTYFQNEAQLDKSGLPSDRFFAERPEGSVSTLKIQRTQQEDSAVYLCASSSGLHEQYFGPGTRLTVT.